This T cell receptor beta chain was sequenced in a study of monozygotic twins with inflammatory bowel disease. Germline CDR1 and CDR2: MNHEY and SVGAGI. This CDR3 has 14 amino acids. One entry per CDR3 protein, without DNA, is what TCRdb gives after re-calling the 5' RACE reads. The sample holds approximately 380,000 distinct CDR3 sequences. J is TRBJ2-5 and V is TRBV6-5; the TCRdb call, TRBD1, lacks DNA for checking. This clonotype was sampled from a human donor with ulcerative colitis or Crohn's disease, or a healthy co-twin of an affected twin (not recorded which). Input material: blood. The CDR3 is CASSYVGQGETQYF.